This T cell receptor (beta chain) was observed in a study of cytomegalovirus exposure and HLA in healthy donors. The V gene lost 8 bases and the J gene lost 5 bases, with 15 bases spanning the gap. Looked up from germline, CDR1 is SQVTM and CDR2 is ANQGSEA. This CDR3 has 12 residues. Notes on the study in general: Sequencing depth across donors, presence/absence analyses assumed, was roughly uniform. Some highly shared sequence variants likely arose as a pipeline artifact. In vitro assays verified that a few CMV-associated chains recognized CMV antigens specifically.

With respect to this clone: Antigen: not known.

This PCR relied on a set of 60 Vbeta primers and 13 Jbeta primers. Using immunoSEQ multiplex PCR, the repertoire was profiled, and TCRdb retains in-frame clones only, with some absent. In all, the sample yields roughly 39,000 clones. The origin of this receptor is a woman younger than 45 in good health and CMV-seropositive. The genes are TRBV29-1 and TRBJ2-5; D possibly corresponds to TRBD1 (6 bases). The specimen was PBMCs. The CDR3 loop is CSTSSRGETQYF. DNA for the CDR3: TGCAGCACCTCAAGCAGGGGTGAGACCCAGTACTTC.